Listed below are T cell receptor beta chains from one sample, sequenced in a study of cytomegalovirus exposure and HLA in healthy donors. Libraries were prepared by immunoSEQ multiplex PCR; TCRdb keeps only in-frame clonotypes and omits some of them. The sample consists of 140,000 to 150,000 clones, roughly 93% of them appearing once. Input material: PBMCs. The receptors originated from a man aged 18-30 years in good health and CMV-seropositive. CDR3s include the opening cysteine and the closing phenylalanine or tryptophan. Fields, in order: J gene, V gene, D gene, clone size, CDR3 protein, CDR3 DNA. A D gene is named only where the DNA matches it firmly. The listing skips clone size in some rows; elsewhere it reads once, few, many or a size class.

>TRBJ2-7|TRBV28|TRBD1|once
CASSLTGDVDEQYF
TGTGCCAGCAGTTTGACAGGGGATGTGGACGAGCAGTACTTC
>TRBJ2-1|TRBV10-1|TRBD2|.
CASSAWAGERGNEQFF
TGCGCCAGCAGTGCGTGGGCGGGAGAACGGGGCAATGAGCAGTTCTTC
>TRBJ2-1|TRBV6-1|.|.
CASSRGGAPNEQFF
TGTGCCAGCAGTAGAGGGGGGGCGCCCAATGAGCAGTTCTTC
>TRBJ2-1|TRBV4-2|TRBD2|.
CASSQDRAWDYSYNEQFF
TGTGCCAGCAGCCAAGATCGGGCTTGGGACTATTCCTACAATGAGCAGTTCTTC
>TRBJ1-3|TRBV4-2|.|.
CASSQTGTTGNTIYF
TGTGCCAGCAGCCAAACAGGGACTACTGGAAACACCATATATTTT
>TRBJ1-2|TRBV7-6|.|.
CASSSGGYGYTF
TGTGCCAGCAGCTCCGGAGGCTATGGCTACACCTTC
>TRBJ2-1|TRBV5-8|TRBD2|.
CASSFRGLAGDEQFF
TGTGCCAGCAGCTTTAGGGGACTAGCGGGGGATGAGCAGTTCTTC
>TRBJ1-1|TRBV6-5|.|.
CASSPGVNTEAFF
TGTGCCAGCAGCCCCGGGGTGAACACTGAAGCTTTCTTT
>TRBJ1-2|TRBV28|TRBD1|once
CASIPTGRGYGYTF
TGTGCCAGCATCCCGACAGGGAGAGGATATGGCTACACCTTC
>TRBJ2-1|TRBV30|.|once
CAWGPIRDIGMNEQFF
TGTGCCTGGGGGCCGATCCGGGACATAGGGATGAATGAGCAGTTCTTC
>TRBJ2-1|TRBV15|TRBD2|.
CATSRASSGIKSNEQFF
TGTGCCACCAGCAGAGCCTCTAGCGGGATCAAGTCCAATGAGCAGTTCTTC
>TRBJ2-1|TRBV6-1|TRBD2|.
CASRPPSGNEQFF
TGTGCCAGCAGACCACCTAGCGGCAATGAGCAGTTCTTC
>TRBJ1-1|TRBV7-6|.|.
CASSLVGTGVSSTEAFF
TGTGCCAGCAGCTTAGTGGGGACGGGGGTTTCTAGCACTGAAGCTTTCTTT